This T cell receptor beta chain comes out of a study of blood T cell repertoires in COVID-19. Background on the study: The samples span acute and convalescent COVID-19 from the United States, Italy and Spain.

The CDR3 has 15 residues. The V gene lost 1 base and the J gene lost 8 bases, with 15 bases spanning the gap. From germline, CDR1 is SGHRS and CDR2 YFSETQ. Participants were aged about 18 to 100 years from around 24 US areas. What the recovered Cohort 3 donors had was two negative PCRs, clearance, or symptom resolution. As processed by the authors: How many nucleated cells were present was estimated from reference gene primer amplification. The protocol was immunoSEQ multiplex PCR, while the TCRdb copy is restricted to in-frame clones and leaves out a portion. V, J and clone size derive from that table, while D and trimming were established from the DNA sequence. The sample contains 190,000 or so clones, 89% of which appear only once.

The receptor's source is a woman younger than 35 who had recovered from COVID-19. The sample was PBMCs or T cells enriched from blood (not recorded which). The chain couples TRBV5-1 to TRBJ1-4; D possibly corresponds to TRBD1 (6 bases). The CDR3 loop reads CASSLTGSPTEKLFF. The CDR3 DNA sequence: TGCGCCAGCAGCTTGACAGGGTCTCCTACGGAAAAACTGTTTTTT.